This T cell receptor beta chain was captured in a study of blood T cell repertoires in COVID-19 (dated by TCRdb to 2018 to 2021). About the study as a whole: The collaborator samples originated in the United States, Italy and Spain and spanned the acute and convalescent phases of COVID-19. The material from the prospective study consisted of cDNA or gDNA derived from T cells, B-cell-depleted T cells, or PBMCs. Deeply sampled blood TCRbeta repertoires from subjects exposed to, actively infected with, or recovered from COVID-19 were included in the dataset. A de-identified subject ID, COVID-19 status, age in years and sex were almost always included in the sample metadata. A freely available public database, intended as a resource for researchers studying the immune response to SARS-CoV-2, is where the repertoires were released. HLA class I and class II types, where available, came from metadata supplied by the sample provider rather than from assay-based typing. Samples came from the ongoing ImmuneRACE study (first 160 participants) plus 1,254 subjects from 6 global collaborators.

TCRbeta CDR3 regions were amplified from genomic DNA using the immunoSEQ Assay, a bias-controlled multiplex PCR. The published analysis was carried out like this. Within the assay, amplification of reference gene primers was used to estimate how many nucleated cells each sample contained. To quantify the absolute abundance of each unique TCRbeta CDR3 rearrangement, sequence reads were collapsed and filtered. For each sample, productive Simpson clonality was calculated as the square root of Simpson's diversity index over productive rearrangements. TCRdb retrieved this table from immuneACCESS and kept in-frame rearrangements only. Not all clones are present; in checked studies, unresolved V genes account for under half, and no reason is known for the remainder. D and trimming were read from the DNA, whereas the V and J calls and clone size are those reported in that table. This sample holds approximately 150,000 clones; 88% were observed only once. 2.5% to 3% of the sample is in the top ten clones.

As regards this clone: Its antigen specificity is not known. No base quality information exists; no much larger clone differs at one position.

Study-level results and caveats: Clinical and demographic metadata were provided uncurated, with the amount varying by source and participant.

Taken from cysteine to phenylalanine, the CDR3 has 14 residues. The only DNA kept is the CDR3, 42 bases in frame from the first base. Looking up the germline V gene yields CDR1 ENHRY and CDR2 SYGVKD. V lost 5 bases and J lost 4 bases, and the count of bases not matched to a germline gene is 7. One collaborating source in Seattle enrolled patients while the patients were actively infected and followed the patients over time throughout the course of disease. Each collaborating institution followed its own protocols to collect whole blood in K2EDTA tubes. Collaborator samples were shipped for TCRbeta analysis as frozen whole blood, isolated PBMCs, or DNA extracted from either sample type.

This receptor was identified in a human donor with COVID-19, enrolled during active disease. The donor label of this sample is uncertain. The chain is assembled from TRBV10-3 and TRBJ1-2, with 7 bases in between that match TRBD1. Sample: peripheral blood. The CDR3 reads as follows: CAISSEGAVYGYTF. The DNA reads TGTGCCATCAGTTCCGAGGGGGCTGTCTATGGCTACACCTTC.